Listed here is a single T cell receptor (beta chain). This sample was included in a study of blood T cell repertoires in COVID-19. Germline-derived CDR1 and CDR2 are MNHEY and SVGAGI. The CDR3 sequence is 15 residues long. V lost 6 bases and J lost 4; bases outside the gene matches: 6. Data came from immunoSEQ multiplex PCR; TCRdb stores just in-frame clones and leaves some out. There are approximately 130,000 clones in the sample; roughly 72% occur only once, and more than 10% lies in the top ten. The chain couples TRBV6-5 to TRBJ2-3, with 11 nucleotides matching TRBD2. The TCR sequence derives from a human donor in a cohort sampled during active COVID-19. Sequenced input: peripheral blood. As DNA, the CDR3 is TGTGCCAGCAGGTTAGCGGGGGGGCGCTCAGATACGCAGTATTTT. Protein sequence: CASRLAGGRSDTQYF.